This T cell receptor (beta chain) comes out of a study of T cell responses to AZD1222 COVID-19 vaccine. In regard to this clone: Its antigen remains unknown. At one of its ends the junction is not consistent with the germline gene, which may arise from a read error.

Study outcomes and limitations: Reports say nearly half of spike-specific TCRs go after unmutated variant regions.

This CDR3 spans 12 amino acids. The data were produced by immunoSEQ multiplex PCR, yet TCRdb's version contains in-frame clones alone and is incomplete. Of some 69,000 clones detected, 65% to 90% appear once; the ten largest clones hold roughly a fifth. V gene TRBV12-3 or TRBV12-4 combines with J gene TRBJ1-5, with D uncertain. The TCR sequence derives from an adult in good health. The input for sequencing was peripheral blood, taken on day 0 of AZD1222 vaccination. The CDR3 DNA follows: TGTGCCAGCGGTTTAGCGCAACAGCCCCAGCATTTT. Translating gives CASGLAQQPQHF.